These 24 T cell receptor beta chains were sequenced from one sample in a study of T cell repertoires in ileal Crohn's disease. Profiling relied on immunoSEQ multiplex PCR, and the TCRdb table lists in-frame clones only, not all of them. The data hold 55,000 to 65,000 clones, with approximately 91% observed a single time. Time point: neoterminal ileum biopsy at postoperative endoscopy, about 6 months after surgery. Sequencing was carried out using ileal tissue. These receptors were collected from an adult with Crohn's disease.

This sequence joins TRBV27 and TRBJ1-1; no firm D call. The CDR3 is 18 amino acids. The ends were cut back, 3 bases at V and 1 base at J, with 21 bases in the middle. Per the germline V gene, CDR1 is MNHEY and CDR2 is SMNVEV (reference sequence). The chain's CDR3 is CASSFLITEAIPNTEAFF. The CDR3 DNA is TGTGCCAGCAGTTTCCTTATTACCGAGGCGATCCCGAACACTGAAGCTTTCTTT.

The V call is TRBV27, the J call TRBJ2-1, with D unclear. The V end lost 2 bases, the J end lost 9 bases, and 8 bases lay between the germline ends. This CDR3 is 12 amino acids long. Germline-derived CDR1 and CDR2 are MNHEY and SMNVEV (reference sequence). The CDR3 nucleotides read TGTGCCAGCAGTTTAACCGGAGTTGAGCAGTTCTTC. The encoded protein is CASSLTGVEQFF.

The chain uses TRBV18 and TRBJ1-5; D uncertain. Trimming pared 3 bases from V and 1 base from J, leaving 16 bases between. Per the germline V gene, CDR1 is KGHSH and CDR2 is LQKENI. The CDR3 sequence is 17 residues long. This CDR3 is CASSPPGGNRSNQPQHF. The CDR3 DNA sequence: TGTGCCAGCTCACCCCCGGGAGGGAATCGGAGCAATCAGCCCCAGCATTTT.

This rearrangement joins TRBV19 to TRBJ1-3; no clear D gene. Germline V lookup: CDR1 LNHDA, CDR2 SQIVND (reference sequence). V lost 5 bases to trimming and J lost 0 bases, with 20 bases between them. The CDR3 consists of 18 residues. This chain's CDR3 is CASSSRPVAQVSGNTIYF. In DNA form, the CDR3 reads TGTGCCAGTAGTTCTCGGCCCGTGGCCCAGGTCTCTGGAAACACCATATATTTT.

The chain recombines TRBV4-1 with TRBJ1-1; 10 bases are shared with TRBD1. After removal of 4 bases from V and 1 base from J, the junction contained 12 bases not matched to a gene. The CDR3 contains 18 residues. The germline V gene encodes CDR1 MGHRA and CDR2 YSYEKL. CDR3 in DNA: TGCGCCAGCAGCCTCCGGGACAGGGGTAGTGGCAGGAACACTGAAGCTTTCTTT. Its translation is CASSLRDRGSGRNTEAFF.

This clone was detected a few times. Other DNA sequences in the sample encode the same CDR3. V gene TRBV4-1 combines with J gene TRBJ1-2, with D perhaps matching TRBD1 (6 bases). Trimming cost V 1 base and J 2 bases, with 11 bases left between them. This CDR3 has 15 residues. Germline V gene lookup returns CDR1 MGHRA and CDR2 YSYEKL. DNA for the CDR3: TGCGCCAGCAGCCAAGGGGGGGGCTCGAACTATGGCTACACCTTC. Protein sequence: CASSQGGGSNYGYTF.

The chain couples TRBV15 to TRBJ1-4; 7 nucleotides match TRBD1. Germline V lookup: CDR1 LNHNV, CDR2 YYDKDF (reference sequence). This CDR3 is built from 15 residues. V lost 0 bases, J lost 7 bases, and 5 bases stayed unmatched. DNA for the CDR3: TGTGCCACCAGCAGAGAGTTACAGGGGCCTGAAAAACTGTTTTTT. It specifies CATSRELQGPEKLFF.

CDR3 residues: CASKDPSGSENEQFF. CDR3 DNA sequence: TGTGCCAGCAAGGATCCCAGCGGGAGTGAGAATGAGCAGTTCTTC. The rearrangement joins TRBV13 to TRBJ2-1; 8 nucleotides match TRBD2. The CDR3 covers 15 residues. Germline CDR1 PRHDT, CDR2 FYEKMQ (reference sequence). The V and J ends lost 7 bases and 7 bases, in that order; junction bases with no gene match: 12.

The chain combines TRBV2 with TRBJ1-5; D call uncertain. Germline V gene data show CDR1 as SNHLY and CDR2 as FYNNEI. This CDR3 spans 14 amino acids. V was shortened by 1 base and J by 4 bases, with 8 bases between the two germline ends. This chain's CDR3 is CASSEVYENQPQHF. The CDR3 DNA reads TGTGCCAGCAGTGAAGTCTACGAGAATCAGCCCCAGCATTTT.

V gene TRBV19 combines with J gene TRBJ1-5; D is perhaps TRBD1 (6 bases). The V gene's germline CDR1 is LNHDA and CDR2 SQIVND (reference sequence). This CDR3 has 17 amino acids. With 6 bases removed from V and 0 bases from J, the gap between germline ends came to 18 bases. CDR3 region: CASRGPGGADSNQPQHF. The CDR3 DNA sequence: TGTGCCAGTAGGGGCCCGGGGGGGGCCGATAGCAATCAGCCCCAGCATTTT.

The chain couples TRBV6-5 to TRBJ1-1, with TRBD1 matching 8 bases. The J segment lost 7 bases and the V segment lost 6 bases, leaving 7 bases of the junction unmatched. The CDR3 contains 13 residues. Germline lookup yields CDR1 MNHEY and CDR2 SVGAGI. CDR3 bases: TGTGCCAGCAGCACTGACAGGGGCGGTGAAGCTTTCTTT. Translating it yields CASSTDRGGEAFF.

The chain is built from TRBV7-8 and TRBJ2-1, with 9 bases identical to TRBD1. The J segment lost 4 bases and the V segment lost 4 bases, leaving 5 bases of the junction unmatched. CDR1 is SGHVS and CDR2 is FQNEAQ in the germline V gene. The CDR3 sequence is 15 residues long. DNA for the CDR3: TGTGCCAGCAGCTCCACCGGGACAGGGTACAATGAGCAGTTCTTC. This codes for CASSSTGTGYNEQFF.

V and J are TRBV6-6 and TRBJ2-2, with 9 bases matching TRBD1. V trimming: 7 bases; J trimming: 3 bases; junction bases outside the gene matches: 6. The CDR3 loop spans 15 amino acids. The germline CDR1 and CDR2 sequences are MNHNY and SVGAGI (reference sequence). The CDR3 is CASTRTGGYTGELFF. CDR3 DNA: TGTGCCAGCACCCGAACAGGGGGCTACACCGGGGAGCTGTTTTTT.

The chain combines TRBV5-4 with TRBJ2-1, with TRBD1 matching over 10 bases. Germline V gives CDR1 SGHNT, CDR2 YYREEE (reference sequence). This CDR3 is 15 amino acids long. V shed 3 bases and J 7 bases; nucleotides not matched to a gene: 7. CDR3 region: CASSSRDRGSNEQFF. The CDR3 DNA reads TGTGCCAGCAGCTCTCGGGACAGGGGTTCTAATGAGCAGTTCTTC.

CDR3 sequence reads: CASRGYQQENYGYTF. DNA for the CDR3: TGTGCCAGCAGGGGTTACCAGCAGGAAAACTATGGCTACACCTTC. V usage is TRBV2 and J usage is TRBJ1-2; D gene unclear. With 6 bases removed from V and 2 bases from J, the gap between germline ends came to 16 bases. The CDR3 consists of 15 residues. CDR1 is SNHLY, CDR2 FYNNEI, per germline.

This chain connects TRBV12-5 to TRBJ1-1; TRBD1 matches at 7 bases. Germline CDR1 reads LGHNT; CDR2 reads FRNRAP. Trimming removed 6 bases from V and 6 bases from J; junction bases left unmatched: 13. The length of the CDR3 is 15 residues. CDR3 sequence reads: CASGPPLDRAPEAFF. CDR3 nucleotides: TGTGCTAGTGGACCACCCCTCGACAGGGCACCTGAAGCTTTCTTT. The full variable domain, in which reference TRBV12-5 and TRBJ1-1 provide the parts outside the CDR3, is DARVTQTPRHKVTEMGQEVTMRCQPILGHNTVFWYRQTMMQGLELLAYFRNRAPLDDSGMPKDRFSAEMPDATLATLKIQPSEPRDSAVYFCASGPPLDRAPEAFFGQGTRLTVV.

This clone was detected only once. The chain recombines TRBV13 with TRBJ1-1; 7 nucleotides agree with TRBD1. CDR1 and CDR2 from the germline V gene are PRHDT and FYEKMQ (reference sequence). V dropped 5 bases and J dropped 0; count of bases not matched to a gene: 6. The length of the CDR3 is 15 residues. CDR3 loop: CASSPGQLMNTEAFF. CDR3 nucleotide sequence: TGTGCCAGCAGCCCGGGACAGCTAATGAACACTGAAGCTTTCTTT.

This sequence joins TRBV4-3 and TRBJ2-1, with D possibly TRBD1 on 6 matching bases. CDR3 length equals 15 residues. Germline loops: CDR1 LGHNA, CDR2 YSLEER. V dropped 1 base and J dropped 4 bases, with 11 bases sitting between them. The CDR3 protein is CASSQATGGYNEQFF. The CDR3 DNA reads TGCGCCAGCAGCCAAGCGACAGGCGGATACAATGAGCAGTTCTTC.

This clone occurred a few times. The rearrangement links TRBV19 to TRBJ1-6, with 9 bases lining up with TRBD1. Germline V gene lookup returns CDR1 LNHDA and CDR2 SQIVND (reference sequence). The CDR3 totals 14 residues. V gave up 6 bases and J gave up 10 bases; unmatched junction bases: 7. Here the CDR3 reads CASRRDRDGSPLHF. CDR3 sequence (DNA): TGTGCCAGTAGACGGGACAGGGATGGATCACCCCTCCACTTT. Full variable domain (rest looked up from reference TRBV19 and TRBJ1-6): DGGITQSPKYLFRKEGQNVTLSCEQNLNHDAMYWYRQDPGQGLRLIYYSQIVNDFQKGDIAEGYSVSREKKESFPLTVTSAQKNPTAFYLCASRRDRDGSPLHFGNGTRLTVT.

This clone has just one count. The V and J genes are TRBV11-3 and TRBJ2-7; D ambiguous. V shed 6 bases and J shed 4 bases, with 7 bases lying between them. This CDR3 has 11 amino acids. Germline values: CDR1 SGHNT, CDR2 YENEEA. The CDR3 protein is CASSPLYEQYF. Here the CDR3 DNA reads TGTGCCAGCAGTCCCTTATACGAGCAGTACTTC.

A note on this clone: The junction differs from germline at one of its ends, possibly a read error. V gene TRBV5-4 combines with J gene TRBJ1-6; 7 positions agree with TRBD1. Germline V gene data show CDR1 as SGHNT and CDR2 as YYREEE (reference sequence). This CDR3 is built from 14 residues. The CDR3 bases are TGTGCCAGCAGTCCCGACACAGGGGCTTCATCCCTCCACTTT. Protein product: CASSPDTGASSLHF.

This clone occurred a few times. The chain has TRBV7-8 and TRBJ1-5; no firm D call. The CDR3 contains 15 residues. Trimming left V 3 bases short and J 0 bases short, with 9 bases between. Germline V CDR1 and CDR2: SGHVS, FQNEAQ. The CDR3 nucleotides read TGTGCCAGCAGCTTGAGGGAAAATAGCAATCAGCCCCAGCATTTT. The encoded protein is CASSLRENSNQPQHF.

In its sample, this clone was seen once. The gene calls are TRBV7-9 and TRBJ2-5; TRBD2 matches at 7 bases. V was pared by 4 bases and J by 7 bases, with 12 bases of the junction left unmatched. CDR1 and CDR2 from the germline V gene are SEHNR and FQNEAQ (reference sequence). CDR3 length: 15 residues. The CDR3 sequence: CASSSLAEDGGTQYF. The CDR3 DNA follows: TGTGCCAGCAGCTCCCTAGCGGAGGACGGGGGGACCCAGTACTTC.

The chain recombines TRBV28 with TRBJ1-6; the match to TRBD1 covers 7 bases. The CDR3 sequence is 14 residues long. J lost 7 bases, V lost 6 bases, and 6 bases had no gene match. Germline V gives CDR1 MDHEN, CDR2 SYDVKM. CDR3 sequence reads: CASSRDSRNSPLHF. The CDR3 DNA follows: TGTGCCAGCAGCAGGGACAGTAGGAATTCACCCCTCCACTTT. Variable domain in full (rest from reference TRBV28 and TRBJ1-6): DVKVTQSSRYLVKRTGEKVFLECVQDMDHENMFWYRQDPGLGLRLIYFSYDVKMKEKGDIPEGYSVSREKKERFSLILESASTNQTSMYLCASSRDSRNSPLHFGNGTRLTVT.